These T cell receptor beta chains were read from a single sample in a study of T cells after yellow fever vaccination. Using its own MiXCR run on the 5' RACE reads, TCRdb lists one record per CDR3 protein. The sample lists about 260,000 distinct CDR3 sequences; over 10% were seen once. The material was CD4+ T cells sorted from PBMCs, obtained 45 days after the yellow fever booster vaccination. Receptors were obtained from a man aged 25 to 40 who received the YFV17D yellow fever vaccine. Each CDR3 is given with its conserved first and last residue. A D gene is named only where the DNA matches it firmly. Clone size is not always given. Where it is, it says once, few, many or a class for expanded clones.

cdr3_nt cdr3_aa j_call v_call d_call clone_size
TGTGCCAGTTCCCTAGGTGGGCGACTAAACATTCAGTACTTC CASSLGGRLNIQYF TRBJ2-4 TRBV12-3/TRBV12-4 NA NA
TGTGCCAGCAGCCCGACCGCTGGATACAATGAGCAGTTCTTC CASSPTAGYNEQFF TRBJ2-1 TRBV7-6 NA few
TGTGCCAGCAGCTTAACCCCCGGGACTAGCTATCCAGATACGCAGTATTTT CASSLTPGTSYPDTQYF TRBJ2-3 TRBV7-2 TRBD2 few
TGTGCCAGCAGTTCACAGACTAGCGGGAGAGGAATTTGGGGTGAGCAGTTCTTC CASSSQTSGRGIWGEQFF TRBJ2-1 TRBV6-5 TRBD2 few
TGCAGCGTTCGACAGGTCAACATGAACACTGAAGCTTTCTTT CSVRQVNMNTEAFF TRBJ1-1 TRBV29-1 NA NA
TGCAGTGCCACAGACAGCTCTGGGGCCAACGTCCTGACTTTC CSATDSSGANVLTF TRBJ2-6 TRBV20-1 NA NA
TGTGCCAGCAGTTCAACCGGGACAAGGACCTACAATGAGCAGTTCTTC CASSSTGTRTYNEQFF TRBJ2-1 TRBV11-1 NA few
TGTGCCAGCAGCATAGGGAGCTACGAGCAGTACTTC CASSIGSYEQYF TRBJ2-7 TRBV6-6 NA NA
TGTGCCAGCAGTTTGCAGGGGGCGAATTCACCCCTCCACTTT CASSLQGANSPLHF TRBJ1-6 TRBV28 TRBD1 NA
TGCGCCAGCAGCTTGGCGCGGGAGCTGTTTTTT CASSLARELFF TRBJ2-2 TRBV5-1 NA few